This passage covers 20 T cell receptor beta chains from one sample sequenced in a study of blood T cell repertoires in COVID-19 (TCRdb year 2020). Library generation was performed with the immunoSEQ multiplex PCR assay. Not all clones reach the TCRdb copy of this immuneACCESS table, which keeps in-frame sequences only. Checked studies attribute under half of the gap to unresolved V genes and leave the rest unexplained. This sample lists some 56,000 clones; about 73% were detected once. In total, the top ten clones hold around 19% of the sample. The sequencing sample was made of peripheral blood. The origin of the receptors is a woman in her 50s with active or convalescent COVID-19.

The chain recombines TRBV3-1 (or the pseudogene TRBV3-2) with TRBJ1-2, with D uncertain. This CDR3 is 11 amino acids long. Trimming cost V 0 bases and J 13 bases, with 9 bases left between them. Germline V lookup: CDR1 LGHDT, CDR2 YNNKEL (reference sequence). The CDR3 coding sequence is TGTGCCAGCAGCCAAGATCAGGCCCTCACCTTC. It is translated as CASSQDQALTF.

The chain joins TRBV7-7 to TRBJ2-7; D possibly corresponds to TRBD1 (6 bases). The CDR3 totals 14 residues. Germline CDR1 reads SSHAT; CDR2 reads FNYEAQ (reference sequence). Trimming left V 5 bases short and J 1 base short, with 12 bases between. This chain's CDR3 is CASSPTGQSYEQYF. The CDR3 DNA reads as TGTGCCAGCAGCCCCACTGGACAGTCCTACGAGCAGTACTTC.

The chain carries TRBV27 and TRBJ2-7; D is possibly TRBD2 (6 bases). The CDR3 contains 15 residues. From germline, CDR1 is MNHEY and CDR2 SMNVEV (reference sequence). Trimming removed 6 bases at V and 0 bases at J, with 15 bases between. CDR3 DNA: TGTGCCAGCAGCCCCGGAGGGGCCCTCTCCTACGAGCAGTACTTC. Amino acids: CASSPGGALSYEQYF.

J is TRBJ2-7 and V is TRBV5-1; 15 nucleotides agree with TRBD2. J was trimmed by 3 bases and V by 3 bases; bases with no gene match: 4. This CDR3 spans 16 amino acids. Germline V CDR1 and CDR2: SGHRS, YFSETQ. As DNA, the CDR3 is TGCGCCAGCAGCTCGGGACTAGCGGGAGGATTCTACGAGCAGTACTTC. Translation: CASSSGLAGGFYEQYF. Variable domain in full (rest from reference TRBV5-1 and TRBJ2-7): KAGVTQTPRYLIKTRGQQVTLSCSPISGHRSVSWYQQTPGQGLQFLFEYFSETQRNKGNFPGRFSGRQFSNSRSEMNVSTLELGDSALYLCASSSGLAGGFYEQYFGPGTRLTVT.

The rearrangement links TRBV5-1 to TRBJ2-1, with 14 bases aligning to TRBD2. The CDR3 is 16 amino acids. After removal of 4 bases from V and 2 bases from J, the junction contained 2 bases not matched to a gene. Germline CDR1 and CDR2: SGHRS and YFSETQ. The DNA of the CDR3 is TGCGCCAGCAGCCGGGGACTAGCGGGGGCCTACAATGAGCAGTTCTTC. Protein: CASSRGLAGAYNEQFF. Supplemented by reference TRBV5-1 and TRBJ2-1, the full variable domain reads KAGVTQTPRYLIKTRGQQVTLSCSPISGHRSVSWYQQTPGQGLQFLFEYFSETQRNKGNFPGRFSGRQFSNSRSEMNVSTLELGDSALYLCASSRGLAGAYNEQFFGPGTRLTVL.

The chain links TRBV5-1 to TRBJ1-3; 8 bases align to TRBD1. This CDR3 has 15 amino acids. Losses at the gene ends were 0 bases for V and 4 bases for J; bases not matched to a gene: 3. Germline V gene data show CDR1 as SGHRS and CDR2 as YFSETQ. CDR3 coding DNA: TGCGCCAGCAGCTTGGGACAGGGGCAAGGAAACACCATATATTTT. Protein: CASSLGQGQGNTIYF.

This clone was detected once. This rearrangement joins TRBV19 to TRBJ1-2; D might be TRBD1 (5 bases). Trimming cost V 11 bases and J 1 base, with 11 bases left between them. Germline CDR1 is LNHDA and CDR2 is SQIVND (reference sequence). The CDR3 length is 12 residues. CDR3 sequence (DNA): TGTGCCCTCCCGACAGTTAACTATGGCTACACCTTC. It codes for CALPTVNYGYTF. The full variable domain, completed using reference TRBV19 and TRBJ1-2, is DGGITQSPKYLFRKEGQNVTLSCEQNLNHDAMYWYRQDPGQGLRLIYYSQIVNDFQKGDIAEGYSVSREKKESFPLTVTSAQKNPTAFYLCALPTVNYGYTFGSGTRLTVV.

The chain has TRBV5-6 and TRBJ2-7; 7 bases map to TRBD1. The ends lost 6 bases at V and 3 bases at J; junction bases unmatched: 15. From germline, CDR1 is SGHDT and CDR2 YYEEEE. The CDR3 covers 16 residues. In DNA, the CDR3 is TGTGCCAGCACCTTCCAGATGGACAGGTGGAACTACGAGCAGTACTTC. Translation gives CASTFQMDRWNYEQYF. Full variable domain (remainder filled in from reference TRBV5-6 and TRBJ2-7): DAGVTQSPTHLIKTRGQQVTLRCSPKSGHDTVSWYQQALGQGPQFIFQYYEEEERQRGNFPDRFSGHQFPNYSSELNVNALLLGDSALYLCASTFQMDRWNYEQYFGPGTRLTVT.

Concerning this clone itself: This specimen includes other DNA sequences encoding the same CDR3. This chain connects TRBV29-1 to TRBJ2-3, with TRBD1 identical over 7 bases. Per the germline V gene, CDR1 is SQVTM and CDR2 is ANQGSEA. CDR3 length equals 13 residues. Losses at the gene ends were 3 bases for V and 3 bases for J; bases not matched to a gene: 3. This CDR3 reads CSVEGQSTDTQYF. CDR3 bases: TGCAGCGTTGAGGGACAGTCAACAGATACGCAGTATTTT.

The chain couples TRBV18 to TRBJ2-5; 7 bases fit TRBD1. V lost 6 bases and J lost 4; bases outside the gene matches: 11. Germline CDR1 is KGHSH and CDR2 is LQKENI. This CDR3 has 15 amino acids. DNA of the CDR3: TGTGCCAGCTCGCTCTGGGGACAGTTGGGAGAGACCCAGTACTTC. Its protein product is CASSLWGQLGETQYF. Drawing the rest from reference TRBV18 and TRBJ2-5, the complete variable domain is NAGVMQNPRHLVRRRGQEARLRCSPMKGHSHVYWYRQLPEEGLKFMVYLQKENIIDESGMPKERFSAEFPKEGPSILRIQQVVRGDSAAYFCASSLWGQLGETQYFGPGTRLLVL.

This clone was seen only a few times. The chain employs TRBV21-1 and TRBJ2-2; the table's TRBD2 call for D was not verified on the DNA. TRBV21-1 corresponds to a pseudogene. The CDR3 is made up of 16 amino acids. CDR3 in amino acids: CATHRTPRLETGELFF. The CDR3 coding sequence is TGTGCCACCCACAGGACCCCACGACTAGAGACCGGGGAGCTGTTTTTT.

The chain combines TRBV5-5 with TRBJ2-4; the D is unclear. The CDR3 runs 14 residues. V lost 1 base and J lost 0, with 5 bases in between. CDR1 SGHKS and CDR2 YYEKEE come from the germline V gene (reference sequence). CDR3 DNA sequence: TGTGCCAGCAGCTTGATTCTAGCCAAAAACATTCAGTACTTC. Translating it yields CASSLILAKNIQYF.

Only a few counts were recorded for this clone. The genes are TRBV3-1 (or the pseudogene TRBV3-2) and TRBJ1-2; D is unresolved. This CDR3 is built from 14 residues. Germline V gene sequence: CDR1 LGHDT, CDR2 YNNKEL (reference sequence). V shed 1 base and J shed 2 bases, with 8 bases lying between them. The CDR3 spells CASSQGRGNYGYTF. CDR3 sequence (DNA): TGTGCCAGCAGCCAAGGGCGCGGAAACTATGGCTACACCTTC.

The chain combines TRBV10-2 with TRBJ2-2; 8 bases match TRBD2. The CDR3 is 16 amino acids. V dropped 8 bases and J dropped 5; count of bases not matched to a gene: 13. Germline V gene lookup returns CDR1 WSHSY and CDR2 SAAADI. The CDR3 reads CASLGTRKILTGELFF. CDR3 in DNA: TGCGCCAGCCTCGGGACTAGAAAAATATTAACCGGGGAGCTGTTTTTT.

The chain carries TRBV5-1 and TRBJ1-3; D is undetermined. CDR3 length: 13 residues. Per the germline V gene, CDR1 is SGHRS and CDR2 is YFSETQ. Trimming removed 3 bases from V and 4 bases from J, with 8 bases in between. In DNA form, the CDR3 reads TGCGCCAGCAGCTGGGGAGGCGGAAACACCATATATTTT. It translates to CASSWGGGNTIYF.

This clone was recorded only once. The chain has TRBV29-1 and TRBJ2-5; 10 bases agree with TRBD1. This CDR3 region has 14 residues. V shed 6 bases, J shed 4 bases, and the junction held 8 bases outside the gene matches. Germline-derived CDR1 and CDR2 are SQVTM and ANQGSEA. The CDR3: CSVASDRGGETQYF. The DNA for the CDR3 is TGCAGCGTAGCATCGGACAGGGGGGGAGAGACCCAGTACTTC. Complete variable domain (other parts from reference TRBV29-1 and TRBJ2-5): SAVISQKPSRDICQRGTSLTIQCQVDSQVTMMFWYRQQPGQSLTLIATANQGSEATYESGFVIDKFPISRPNLTFSTLTVSNMSPEDSSIYLCSVASDRGGETQYFGPGTRLLVL.

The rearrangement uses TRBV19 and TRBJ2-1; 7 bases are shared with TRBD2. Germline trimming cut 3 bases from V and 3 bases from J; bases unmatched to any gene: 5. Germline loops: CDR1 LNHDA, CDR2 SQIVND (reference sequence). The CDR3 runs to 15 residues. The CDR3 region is CASSIPGLRYNEQFF. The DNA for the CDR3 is TGTGCCAGTAGTATCCCGGGACTACGCTACAATGAGCAGTTCTTC.

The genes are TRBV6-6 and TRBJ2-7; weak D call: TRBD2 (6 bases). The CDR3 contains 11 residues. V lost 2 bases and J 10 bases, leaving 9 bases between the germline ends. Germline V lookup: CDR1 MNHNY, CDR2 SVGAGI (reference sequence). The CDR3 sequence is CASSYERAQYF. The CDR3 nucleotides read TGTGCCAGCAGTTACGAGCGGGCTCAGTACTTC.

Here the CDR3 DNA reads TGTGCCAGTAGTATCAGGGGAGTTGGGCAGCCCCAGCATTTT. Translated: CASSIRGVGQPQHF. This rearrangement joins TRBV19 to TRBJ1-5, with a weak D call TRBD1 (6 bases). Between the trimmed V and J ends, which lost 3 bases and 7 bases, there was a span of 13 bases. The germline gives CDR1 LNHDA, CDR2 SQIVND (reference sequence). This CDR3 region has 14 residues.

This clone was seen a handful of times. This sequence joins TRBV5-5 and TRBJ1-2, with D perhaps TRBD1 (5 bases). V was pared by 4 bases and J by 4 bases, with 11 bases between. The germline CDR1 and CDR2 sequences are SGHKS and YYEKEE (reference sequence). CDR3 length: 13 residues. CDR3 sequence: CASSPRGVYGYTF. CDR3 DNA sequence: TGTGCCAGCAGCCCGCGGGGGGTCTATGGCTACACCTTC. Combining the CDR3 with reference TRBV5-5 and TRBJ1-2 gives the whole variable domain DAGVTQSPTHLIKTRGQQVTLRCSPISGHKSVSWYQQVLGQGPQFIFQYYEKEERGRGNFPDRFSARQFPNYSSELNVNALLLGDSALYLCASSPRGVYGYTFGSGTRLTVV.